A single sample gave rise to the 12 T cell receptor beta chains below, sequenced in a study of CD8+CD57+ T cells in acquired aplastic anemia. Genomic DNA was employed as the template in profiling TCR beta VDJ and CDR3. TCRdb reprocessed the reads with MiXCR, giving one entry per CDR3 protein. The repertoire consists of about 180,000 distinct CDR3 sequences, with less than 65% occurring once and the leading ten covering 40% to 50%. Sequencing was done on patients that had shown CD8+CD57+ cell expansion by flow cytometry. The source material was sorted CD4+, CD8+, or CD8+CD57+ T cells (not recorded which) from PBMCs. Receptors originate from a human donor with aplastic anemia.

On this clonotype itself: A clone one base away is much larger, so this may be a read error. The chain couples TRBV4-1 to TRBJ2-1; 8 bases are shared with TRBD1. The CDR3 runs to 17 residues. From germline, CDR1 is MGHRA and CDR2 YSYEKL. The CDR3, as DNA: TGCGCCAGCAGCCTTACCGAGCTGAGACAGGGGATCAATGAGCAGCTCTTC. Protein sequence: CASSLTELRQGINEQLF.

This clonotype was detected only a few times. The chain is built from TRBV12-3 or TRBV12-4 and TRBJ2-7, with a possible D match to TRBD1 (5 bases). The CDR3 loop spans 14 amino acids. Trimming pared 7 bases from V and 0 bases from J, leaving 13 bases between. DNA of the CDR3: TGTGCCAGCATCGATCACAGGTCCTCCTACGAGCAGTACTTC. This gives the protein CASIDHRSSYEQYF.

This clonotype showed up many times. V gene TRBV5-1 combines with J gene TRBJ2-3; D is possibly TRBD2 (5 bases). CDR3 length: 16 amino acids. V lost 4 bases, J lost 6 bases, and 21 bases lay in between. Looked up from germline, CDR1 is SGHRS and CDR2 is YFSETQ. This CDR3 reads CASSPRYEGLLDTQYF. CDR3 DNA: TGCGCCAGCAGCCCACGGTACGAGGGTTTGTTGGATACGCAGTATTTT.

The rearrangement uses TRBV7-9 and TRBJ2-7; 13 positions agree with TRBD2. CDR3 length equals 18 residues. V trimming: 5 bases; J trimming: 6 bases; junction bases outside the gene matches: 16. In germline, CDR1 is SEHNR, CDR2 FQNEAQ (reference sequence). CDR3 region: CASSKPGLAGTSASEQYF. CDR3 sequence (DNA): TGTGCCAGCAGCAAGCCGGGACTAGCGGGAACAAGTGCCTCCGAGCAGTACTTC. Drawing the rest from reference TRBV7-9 and TRBJ2-7, the complete variable domain is DTGVSQNPRHKITKRGQNVTFRCDPISEHNRLYWYRQTLGQGPEFLTYFQNEAQLEKSRLLSDRFSAERPKGSFSTLEIQRTEQGDSAMYLCASSKPGLAGTSASEQYFGPGTRLTVT.

In this sample, this clonotype turned up a few times. The chain combines TRBV7-2 with TRBJ1-1, with D unresolved. The V end lost 3 bases, the J end lost 6 bases, and 8 bases lay between the germline ends. Germline assignment: CDR1 SGHTA and CDR2 FQGNSA. CDR3 length equals 12 residues. The CDR3, as DNA: TGTGCCAGCAGCTTGTGGGTTCCTGAAGCTTTCTTT. As protein: CASSLWVPEAFF.

This clonotype was counted once. The rearrangement joins TRBV10-2 to TRBJ2-2; no clear D. The CDR3 length is 13 residues. Trimming cost V 0 bases and J 8 bases, with 7 bases left between them. Germline values: CDR1 WSHSY, CDR2 SAAADI. In DNA form, the CDR3 reads TGCGCCAGCAGTGAGTCAATGGCAGGGGAGCTGTTTTTT. It is translated as CASSESMAGELFF.

This chain joins TRBV15 and TRBJ2-7; D perhaps matches TRBD2 (5 bases). V lost 3 bases to trimming and J lost 0 bases, with 15 bases between them. The CDR3 length is 16 residues. Looked up from germline, CDR1 is LNHNV and CDR2 is YYDKDF (reference sequence). The CDR3 DNA is TGTGCCACCAGCAGCTGGAGCATGGGAGACTCCTACGAGCAGTACTTC. Encoded protein: CATSSWSMGDSYEQYF.

This clonotype has only a few counts. The chain employs TRBV29-1 and TRBJ2-1, with D possibly TRBD1 on 6 matching bases. Looked up from germline, CDR1 is SQVTM and CDR2 is ANQGSEA. V was clipped by 4 bases and J by 8 bases, with 18 bases between them. This CDR3 has 14 residues. CDR3 in amino acids: CSVVVQGKNDEQFF. CDR3 bases: TGCAGCGTTGTGGTACAGGGTAAGAACGATGAGCAGTTCTTC.

The genes are TRBV7-9 and TRBJ2-7; D may match TRBD1 or TRBD2 (5 bases each). The CDR3 runs to 15 residues. CDR1 is SEHNR, CDR2 FQNEAQ, per germline (reference sequence). V shed 5 bases and J shed 2 bases, with 16 bases lying between them. CDR3 sequence reads: CASSQAGQGAYEQYF. The DNA of the CDR3 is TGTGCCAGCAGCCAAGCTGGTCAGGGAGCCTACGAGCAGTACTTC.

The chain couples TRBV15 to TRBJ2-7, with D perhaps matching TRBD2 (5 bases). Germline V gene lookup returns CDR1 LNHNV and CDR2 YYDKDF (reference sequence). V was trimmed by 6 bases and J by 0 bases, leaving 12 bases between them. This CDR3 is built from 14 residues. The CDR3, as DNA: TGTGCCACCAGACGGACTGGGAGCTCCTACGAGCAGTACTTC. Amino acids: CATRRTGSSYEQYF.

The CDR3 nucleotides are TGTGCCAGCATATCAGGGGTCCTCCTAATGGAAGATACGCAGTATTTT. It encodes CASISGVLLMEDTQYF. J is TRBJ2-3 and V is TRBV5-6; a weak D match, TRBD1 (6 bases). Germline CDR1 reads SGHDT; CDR2 reads YYEEEE. Trimming cost V 6 bases and J 5 bases, with 22 bases left between them. This CDR3 is built from 16 residues. Drawing the rest from reference TRBV5-6 and TRBJ2-3, the complete variable domain is DAGVTQSPTHLIKTRGQQVTLRCSPKSGHDTVSWYQQALGQGPQFIFQYYEEEERQRGNFPDRFSGHQFPNYSSELNVNALLLGDSALYLCASISGVLLMEDTQYFGPGTRLTVL.

The chain uses TRBV7-9 and TRBJ2-7; 11 nucleotides line up with TRBD2. Trimming cost V 1 base and J 11 bases; bases outside gene matches: 4. CDR1 is SEHNR, CDR2 FQNEAQ, per germline (reference sequence). The CDR3 is 13 residues long. The CDR3: CASSLGLAGGKYF. CDR3 sequence (DNA): TGTGCCAGCAGCTTAGGTTTAGCGGGAGGGAAGTACTTC.